This T cell receptor (beta chain) appears in the sequencing data of a study of vaccination and CD4 T cells after COVID-19. Study in general: Nasal swab PCR showed SARS-CoV-2 in convalescent patients, roughly ten with mild and one with severe disease. It was a median about 100 days after diagnosis, with a range of 35 to 161, that post-COVID samples were drawn. Points from the study as a whole: The analysis of convalescent patients involved relatively few individuals and lacked early post-infection timepoints.

Treatment meaning: approximately 9-day PBMC culture with coronavirus spike peptide pools or control peptides (ViraFEST assay). With 10 to 11 days of culture completed, CD4+ T cells were isolated by negative selection. Researchers used the Oncomine TCR Beta short-read assay to sequence DNA from cultured CD4+ T cells. TCRdb reprocessed the PCR reads via MiXCR and lists one record per CDR3 protein. The top ten clones hold over 40% of a sample with fewer than 9,500 distinct CDR3 sequences, less than 60% of them seen once. A single count supports this clonotype. Its antigen is not known. Germline V gives CDR1 SGHRS, CDR2 YFSETQ. CDR3 length: 13 residues. The J segment lost 8 bases and the V segment lost 1 base, leaving 5 bases of the junction unmatched.

The chain employs TRBV5-1 and TRBJ1-2, with 7 bases that match TRBD1. The material sequenced was CD4+ T cells from blood, cultured in vitro. The origin of this receptor is a human donor who had recovered from COVID-19. CDR3 region: CASSLWDSTGYTF. CDR3 sequence (DNA): TGCGCCAGCAGCTTGTGGGACAGTACGGGCTACACCTTC. Supplemented by reference TRBV5-1 and TRBJ1-2, the full variable domain reads KAGVTQTPRYLIKTRGQQVTLSCSPISGHRSVSWYQQTPGQGLQFLFEYFSETQRNKGNFPGRFSGRQFSNSRSEMNVSTLELGDSALYLCASSLWDSTGYTFGSGTRLTVV.